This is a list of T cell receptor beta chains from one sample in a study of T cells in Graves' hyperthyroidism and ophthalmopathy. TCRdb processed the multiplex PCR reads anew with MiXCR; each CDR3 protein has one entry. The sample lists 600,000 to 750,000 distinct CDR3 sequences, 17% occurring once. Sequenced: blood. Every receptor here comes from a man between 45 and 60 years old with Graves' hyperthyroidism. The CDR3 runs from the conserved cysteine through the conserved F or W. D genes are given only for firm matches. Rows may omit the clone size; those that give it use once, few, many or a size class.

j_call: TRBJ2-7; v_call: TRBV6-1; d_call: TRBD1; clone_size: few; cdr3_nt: TGTGCCAGCAGGAACACAGGGGGTCGCGAGCAGTACTTC; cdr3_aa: CASRNTGGREQYF
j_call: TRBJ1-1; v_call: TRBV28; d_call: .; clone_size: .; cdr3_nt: TGTGCCAGCAGTGCTACTTGGTGGAACACTGAAGCTTTCTTT; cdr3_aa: CASSATWWNTEAFF
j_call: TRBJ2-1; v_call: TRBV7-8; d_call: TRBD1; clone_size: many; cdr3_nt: TGTGCCAGCAGCTTAGGATTACAGGGGGGAGTGAATGAGCAGTTCTTC; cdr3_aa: CASSLGLQGGVNEQFF
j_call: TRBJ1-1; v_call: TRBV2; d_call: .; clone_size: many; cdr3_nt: TGTGCCAGAAAGGGTCCAGGGTGGGACACTGAAGCTTTCTTT; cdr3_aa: CARKGPGWDTEAFF
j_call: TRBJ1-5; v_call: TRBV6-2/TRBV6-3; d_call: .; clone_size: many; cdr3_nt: TGTGCCAGCAGTTACTCGAGGGCAGGGGACCAGCCCCAGCATTTT; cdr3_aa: CASSYSRAGDQPQHF
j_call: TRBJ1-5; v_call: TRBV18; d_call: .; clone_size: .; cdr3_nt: TGTGCCAGCTCACCTATAACTAATAGCAATCAGCCCCAGCATTTT; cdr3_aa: CASSPITNSNQPQHF
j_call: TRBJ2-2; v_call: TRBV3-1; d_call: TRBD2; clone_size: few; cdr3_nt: TGTGCCAGCAGTCATAGCGGGAGGGCCGGGGGATCCGGGGAGCTGTTTTTT; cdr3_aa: CASSHSGRAGGSGELFF
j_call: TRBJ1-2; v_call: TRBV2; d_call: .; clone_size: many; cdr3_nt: TGTGCCAGCAGTGAAAAGGGGCACAACTATGGCTACACCTTC; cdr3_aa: CASSEKGHNYGYTF
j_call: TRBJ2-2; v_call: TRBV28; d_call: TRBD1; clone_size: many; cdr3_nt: TGTGCCAGCAGACCCGACAGGGCGAACACCGGGGAGCTGTTTTTT; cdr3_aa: CASRPDRANTGELFF
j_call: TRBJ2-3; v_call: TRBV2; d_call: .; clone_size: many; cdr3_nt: TGTGCCAGCAGTCGGGACAACACAGATACGCAGTATTTT; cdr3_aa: CASSRDNTDTQYF
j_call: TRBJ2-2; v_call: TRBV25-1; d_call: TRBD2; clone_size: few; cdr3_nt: TGTGCCAGCAGTGACCTAGCGGGAGGAGGCACCGGGGAGCTGTTTTTT; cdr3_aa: CASSDLAGGGTGELFF
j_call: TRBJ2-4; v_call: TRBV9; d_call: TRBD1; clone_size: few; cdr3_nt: TGTGCCAGCAGCGTAGAAACAGGGGGAGGTGACATTCAGTACTTC; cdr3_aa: CASSVETGGGDIQYF
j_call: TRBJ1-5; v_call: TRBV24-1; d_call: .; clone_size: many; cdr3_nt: TGTGCCACCAGTTCAGACCTTAGCAATCAGCCCCAGCATTTT; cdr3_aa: CATSSDLSNQPQHF
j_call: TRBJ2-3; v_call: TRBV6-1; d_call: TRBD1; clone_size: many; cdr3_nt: TGTGCCAGCACCGAAAGCCAGGGGGCCTCAGATACGCAGTATTTT; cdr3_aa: CASTESQGASDTQYF
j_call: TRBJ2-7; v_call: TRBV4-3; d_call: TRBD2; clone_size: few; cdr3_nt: TGCGCCAGCAGCCAAGATCGGCTAGCGGGAGGTTACGAGCAGTACTTC; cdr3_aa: CASSQDRLAGGYEQYF
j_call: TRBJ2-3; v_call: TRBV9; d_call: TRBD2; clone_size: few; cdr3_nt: TGTGCCAGCAGCGCCGTAGCGGGAGGGAGCACAGATACGCAGTATTTT; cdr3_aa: CASSAVAGGSTDTQYF
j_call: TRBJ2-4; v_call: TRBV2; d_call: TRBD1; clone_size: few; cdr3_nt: TGTGCCAGCCGGGGTGCGGGGACAGGGATGATCAAAAACATTCAGTACTTC; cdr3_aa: CASRGAGTGMIKNIQYF
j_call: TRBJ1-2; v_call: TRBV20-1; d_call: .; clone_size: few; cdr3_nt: TGCAGTGCTGGGGGCCCCCAACGGGGCTACACCTTC; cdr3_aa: CSAGGPQRGYTF
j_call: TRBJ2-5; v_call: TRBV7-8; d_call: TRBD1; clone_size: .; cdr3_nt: TGTGCCAGCAGCACCTTCGACAGGACAGGGGAGACCCAGTACTTC; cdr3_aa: CASSTFDRTGETQYF
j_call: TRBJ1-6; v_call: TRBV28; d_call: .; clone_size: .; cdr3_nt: TGTGCCAGCAGTTTATGGAGGGACTCAATGCACTTT; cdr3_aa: CASSLWRDSMHF
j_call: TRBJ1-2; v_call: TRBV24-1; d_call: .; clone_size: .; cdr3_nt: TGTGCCACCAGTGGGACAGCTAACTATGGCTACACCTTC; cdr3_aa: CATSGTANYGYTF
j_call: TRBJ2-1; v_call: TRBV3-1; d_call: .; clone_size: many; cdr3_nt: TGTGCCAGCAGCCACCACCGGGACGGGCACAATGAGCAGTTCTTC; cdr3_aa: CASSHHRDGHNEQFF
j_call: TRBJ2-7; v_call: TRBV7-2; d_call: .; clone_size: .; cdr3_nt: TGTGCCAGCAGTTCACAGGGACACAAGTACGAGCAGTACTTC; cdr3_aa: CASSSQGHKYEQYF
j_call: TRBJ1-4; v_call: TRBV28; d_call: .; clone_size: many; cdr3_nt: TGTGCCAGCAGTTTATTACAGGGAAGTGAAAAACTGTTTTTT; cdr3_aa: CASSLLQGSEKLFF
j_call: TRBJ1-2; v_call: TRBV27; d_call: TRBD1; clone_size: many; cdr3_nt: TGTGCCAGCAGTCCAGGCACAGGGGTTGGCTATGGCTACACCTTC; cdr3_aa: CASSPGTGVGYGYTF
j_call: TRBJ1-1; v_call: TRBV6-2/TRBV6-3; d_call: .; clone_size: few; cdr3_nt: TGTGCCAGCAGTTCGCCGGGACGCTCTGAAGCTTTCTTT; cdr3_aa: CASSSPGRSEAFF
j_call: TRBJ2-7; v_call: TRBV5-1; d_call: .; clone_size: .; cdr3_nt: TGCGCCGGCAGCTTAGTTGAGGGGGAGCAGTACTTC; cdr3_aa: CAGSLVEGEQYF
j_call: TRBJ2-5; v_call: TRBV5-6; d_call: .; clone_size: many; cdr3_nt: TGTGCCAGCAGCTTGGTTTCGGGGTTAGAGACCCAGTACTTC; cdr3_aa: CASSLVSGLETQYF
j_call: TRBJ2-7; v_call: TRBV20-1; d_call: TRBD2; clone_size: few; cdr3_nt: TGCAGTGCTTTTAGCGGGAGTCCCCTCTACGAGCAGTACTTC; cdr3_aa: CSAFSGSPLYEQYF
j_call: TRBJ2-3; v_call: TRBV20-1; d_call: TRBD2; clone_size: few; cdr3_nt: TGCAGTGCTCACACTAGCGGGAGCACCCCCGATACGCAGTATTTT; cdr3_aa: CSAHTSGSTPDTQYF
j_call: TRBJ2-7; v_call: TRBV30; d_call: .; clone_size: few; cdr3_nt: TGTGCCTCCTCCACCCTAGCGAGCCACGAGCAGTACTTC; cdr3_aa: CASSTLASHEQYF
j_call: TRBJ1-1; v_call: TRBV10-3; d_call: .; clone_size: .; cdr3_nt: TGTGCCTCGGCCGGGCCCCAGAACACTGAAGCTTTCTTT; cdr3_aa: CASAGPQNTEAFF
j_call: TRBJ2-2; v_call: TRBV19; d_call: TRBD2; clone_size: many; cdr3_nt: TGTGCCAGTAGTATAAGGCTATGGAAGCGGGAGAGGACCGAGGAGCTGTTTTTT; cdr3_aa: CASSIRLWKRERTEELFF
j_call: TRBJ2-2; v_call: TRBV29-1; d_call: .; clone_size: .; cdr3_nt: TGCAGCGGTTTGGGTGAGACCGGGGAGCTGTTTTTT; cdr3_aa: CSGLGETGELFF
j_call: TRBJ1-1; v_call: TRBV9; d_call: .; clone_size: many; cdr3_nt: TGTGCCAGCAGCGTGTTAGGAGAGAACACTGAAGCTTTCTTT; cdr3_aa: CASSVLGENTEAFF
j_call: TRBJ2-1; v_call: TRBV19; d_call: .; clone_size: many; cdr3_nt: TGTGCCAGTGAAGGGGGCGGGAGTGCCTACAATGAGCAGTTCTTC; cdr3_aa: CASEGGGSAYNEQFF
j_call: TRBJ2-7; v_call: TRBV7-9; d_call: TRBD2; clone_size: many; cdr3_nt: TGTGCCAGCAGCGGAGGGGCTAGCGGGACCTACGAGCAGTACTTC; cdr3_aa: CASSGGASGTYEQYF